This T cell receptor beta chain emerged from a study of neurological immune-mediated disorders. This clonotype was seen at least ten times. The target antigen is unknown. Study observations and caveats: TCR clonal expansion peaked in HTLV-1-associated myelopathy patients and was lowest in multiple sclerosis patients.

Germline CDR1 SGHDT, CDR2 YYEEEE. The CDR3 has 15 residues. V shed 2 bases and J 3 bases; nucleotides not matched to a gene: 6. The unsorted libraries were produced from 2 million PBMCs held at -80 C. The cDNA was generated by 5'RACE with 10-nucleotide random UMIs. Each CDR3 protein gets one entry after TCRdb re-called the 5' RACE reads with MiXCR. Among about 74,000 distinct CDR3 sequences, around 5.2% were seen once, and the ten largest hold less than 7.5%. The V call is TRBV5-6, the J call TRBJ2-3, with 7 bases fitting TRBD1. Sequenced material: PBMCs. The sequence derives from a young man with multiple sclerosis. CDR3 sequence: CASSFTGALTDTQYF. As DNA, the CDR3 is TGTGCCAGCAGCTTTACAGGGGCTTTAACAGATACGCAGTATTTT.